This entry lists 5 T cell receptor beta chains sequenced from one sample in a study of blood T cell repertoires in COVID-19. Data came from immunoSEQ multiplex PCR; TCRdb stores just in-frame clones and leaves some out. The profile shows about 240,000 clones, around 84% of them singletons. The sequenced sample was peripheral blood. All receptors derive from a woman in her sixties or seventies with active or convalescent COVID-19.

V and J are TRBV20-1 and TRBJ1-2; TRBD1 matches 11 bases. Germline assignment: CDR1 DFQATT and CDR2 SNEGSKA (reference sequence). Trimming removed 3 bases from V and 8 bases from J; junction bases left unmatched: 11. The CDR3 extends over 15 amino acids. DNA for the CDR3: TGCAGTGCTAGTAGTACGGGACAGGGGGTTAGCGGCTACACCTTC. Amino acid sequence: CSASSTGQGVSGYTF.

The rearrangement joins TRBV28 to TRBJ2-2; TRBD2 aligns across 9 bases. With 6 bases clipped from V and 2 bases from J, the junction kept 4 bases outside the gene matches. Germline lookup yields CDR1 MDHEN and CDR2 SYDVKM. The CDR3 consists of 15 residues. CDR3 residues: CASSRGGANTGELFF. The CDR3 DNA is TGTGCCAGCAGCCGCGGGGGGGCCAACACCGGGGAGCTGTTTTTT.

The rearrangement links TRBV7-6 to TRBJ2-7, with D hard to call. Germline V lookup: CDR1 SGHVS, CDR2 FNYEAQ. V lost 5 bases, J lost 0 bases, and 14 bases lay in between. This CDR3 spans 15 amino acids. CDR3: CASSRGYLSSYEQYF. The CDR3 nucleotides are TGTGCCAGCAGCCGCGGCTACCTGAGCTCCTACGAGCAGTACTTC.

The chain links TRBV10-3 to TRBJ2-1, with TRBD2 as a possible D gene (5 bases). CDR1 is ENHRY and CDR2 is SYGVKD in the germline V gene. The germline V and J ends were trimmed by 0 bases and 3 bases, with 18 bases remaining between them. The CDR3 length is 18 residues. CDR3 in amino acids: CAISESPLRVEDYNEQFF. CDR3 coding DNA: TGTGCCATCAGTGAGTCGCCGCTAAGGGTGGAGGACTACAATGAGCAGTTCTTC.

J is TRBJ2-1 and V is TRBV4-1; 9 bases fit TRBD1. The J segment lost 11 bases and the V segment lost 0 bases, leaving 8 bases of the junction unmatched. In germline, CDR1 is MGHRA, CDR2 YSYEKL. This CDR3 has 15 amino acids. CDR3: CASSQDPDRGTQQFF. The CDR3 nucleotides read TGCGCCAGCAGCCAAGATCCGGACAGGGGTACTCAGCAGTTCTTC.